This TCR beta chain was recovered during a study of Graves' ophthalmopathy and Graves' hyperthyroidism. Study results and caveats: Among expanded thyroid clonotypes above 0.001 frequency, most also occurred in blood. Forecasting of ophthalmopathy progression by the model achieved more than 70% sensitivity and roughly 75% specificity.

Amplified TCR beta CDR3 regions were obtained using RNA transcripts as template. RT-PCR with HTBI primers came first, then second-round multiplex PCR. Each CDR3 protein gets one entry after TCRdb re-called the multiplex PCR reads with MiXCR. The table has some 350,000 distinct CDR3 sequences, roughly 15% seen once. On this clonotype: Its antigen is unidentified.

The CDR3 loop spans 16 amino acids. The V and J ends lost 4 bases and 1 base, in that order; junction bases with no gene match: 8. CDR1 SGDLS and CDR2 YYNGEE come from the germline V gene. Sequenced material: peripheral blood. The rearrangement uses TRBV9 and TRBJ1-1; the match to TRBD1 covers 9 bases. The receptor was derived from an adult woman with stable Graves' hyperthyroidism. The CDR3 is CASSYEPGQGNTEAFF. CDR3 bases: TGTGCCAGCAGCTATGAACCGGGACAGGGGAACACTGAAGCTTTCTTT.